This T cell receptor beta chain is from a study of T cells after yellow fever vaccination. Study-wide findings and caveats: The CD4 compartment and the CD8 compartment contained a small share of clonotypes in common. A large majority of primary-vaccination clones showed up again after the booster (approximately 95% CD4, 88% CD8). FACS-sorted repertoires could harbor abundant contaminating bulk-population clonotypes.

The CDR3 extends over 14 amino acids. Germline values: CDR1 SGHDT, CDR2 YYEEEE. V dropped 6 bases and J dropped 5 bases, with 15 bases sitting between them. Conversion of TCR transcripts into cDNA relied on 5'RACE template switching, which added a universal primer site and UMIs. TCRdb recomputed calls from the 5' RACE reads with MiXCR, one row per CDR3 protein. The sample carries some 240,000 distinct CDR3 sequences, more than 3.5% recorded once. This clonotype has ten or more counts. Its target is unknown. The input for sequencing was PBMCs, taken 15 days after the yellow fever booster vaccination. This sequence joins TRBV5-6 and TRBJ1-5, with D possibly TRBD1 on 5 matching bases. This sequence originates from a man aged 18 to 30 who received the YFV17D yellow fever vaccine. For the CDR3, the DNA is TGTGCCAGCACCGATAGTTCAGGGCATCAGCCCCAGCATTTT. Translated, it gives CASTDSSGHQPQHF. The entire variable domain, with the rest obtained from reference TRBV5-6 and TRBJ1-5, is as follows: DAGVTQSPTHLIKTRGQQVTLRCSPKSGHDTVSWYQQALGQGPQFIFQYYEEEERQRGNFPDRFSGHQFPNYSSELNVNALLLGDSALYLCASTDSSGHQPQHFGDGTRLSIL.